Below, 17 T cell receptor beta chains from the same sample are listed, as sequenced in a study of T-cell reconstitution after alpha-beta-depleted transplantation in children. Library preparation (for TCRbeta) was performed with unique molecular identifiers. TCRdb re-analysed the PCR reads in MiXCR, keeping a single row per CDR3 protein. The sample carries 330,000 or so distinct CDR3 sequences, 10% recorded once. The material was PBMCs from the stem cell graft donor, obtained from the stem cell graft. These receptors were collected from a human donor who donated a stem cell graft to a child with acute lymphoblastic leukemia.

The sample holds many counts of this clonotype. The rearrangement uses TRBV12-3 or TRBV12-4 and TRBJ1-5; 7 nucleotides line up with TRBD1. V was clipped by 4 bases and J by 3 bases; unmatched bases: 3. This CDR3 comprises 14 residues. The CDR3 sequence is CASSSGQVNQPQHF. DNA for the CDR3: TGTGCCAGCAGTTCCGGACAGGTCAATCAGCCCCAGCATTTT.

This clonotype was found many times. V usage is TRBV9 and J usage is TRBJ2-5, with D perhaps assigned TRBD1 or TRBD2 (6 bases each). The CDR3 has 15 residues. Trimming pared 0 bases from V and 2 bases from J, leaving 11 bases between. Germline CDR1 and CDR2: SGDLS and YYNGEE. The CDR3 DNA reads as TGTGCCAGCAGCGTAGGAGGAGGGGGACAAGAGACCCAGTACTTC. Translating gives CASSVGGGGQETQYF.

This clonotype has just a few counts. J is TRBJ2-7 and V is TRBV9, with 13 bases identical to TRBD2. The CDR3 covers 15 residues. V was clipped by 4 bases and J by 6 bases; unmatched bases: 7. CDR1 and CDR2 from the germline V gene are SGDLS and YYNGEE. CDR3 loop: CASSPPGLAGIEQYF. CDR3 sequence (DNA): TGTGCCAGCAGCCCCCCGGGACTAGCGGGGATCGAGCAGTACTTC.

The genes are TRBV7-3 and TRBJ2-3; 7 positions agree with TRBD1. Germline assignment: CDR1 SGHTA and CDR2 FQGTGA. V was pared by 6 bases and J by 0 bases, with 12 bases of the junction left unmatched. The CDR3 has 17 amino acids. The DNA for the CDR3 is TGTGCCAGCAGTCCTGGACAGGAACTACCTAGCACAGATACGCAGTATTTT. It yields the protein CASSPGQELPSTDTQYF.

Many counts were recorded for this clonotype. V gene TRBV7-2 combines with J gene TRBJ2-7; TRBD1 agrees at 8 bases. V dropped 5 bases and J dropped 5; count of bases not matched to a gene: 11. Germline V lookup: CDR1 SGHTA, CDR2 FQGNSA. The CDR3 totals 15 residues. CDR3 protein: CASSTRQGRGDEQYF. In nucleotides, the CDR3 is TGTGCCAGCAGCACGCGACAGGGGCGGGGAGACGAGCAGTACTTC.

This clonotype was picked up a small number of times. The genes are TRBV7-9 and TRBJ1-3; TRBD1 aligns across 7 bases. The trim removed 7 bases at V and 0 bases at J, leaving 9 bases unmatched. Germline loops: CDR1 SEHNR, CDR2 FQNEAQ (reference sequence). There are 16 residues in the CDR3. CDR3: CASIQQGPTSGNTIYF. CDR3 coding DNA: TGTGCCAGCATCCAACAGGGGCCTACCTCTGGAAACACCATATATTTT.

Only a few counts were recorded for this clonotype. The rearrangement links TRBV28 to TRBJ2-3; TRBD1 aligns across 7 bases. Per germline, CDR1 MDHEN and CDR2 SYDVKM. With V trimmed by 3 bases and J by 5 bases, 8 bases remained unmatched. This CDR3 contains 15 residues. CDR3 in amino acids: CASSLVGQVLDTQYF. CDR3 DNA: TGTGCCAGCAGTTTGGTCGGACAGGTTCTAGATACGCAGTATTTT.

This clonotype was seen repeatedly, ten times or more. V and J are TRBV12-3 or TRBV12-4 and TRBJ2-2, with 10 positions matching TRBD2. The CDR3 is 14 residues long. J was trimmed by 2 bases and V by 9 bases; bases with no gene match: 3. The CDR3 DNA reads TGTGCCAGTGGGACTAGCGATAACACCGGGGAGCTGTTTTTT. This sequence encodes CASGTSDNTGELFF.

At least ten counts were recorded for this clonotype. The rearrangement uses TRBV7-9 and TRBJ2-7, with 7 bases aligning to TRBD1. Germline V gene lookup returns CDR1 SEHNR and CDR2 FQNEAQ (reference sequence). CDR3 length equals 14 residues. V lost 4 bases and J lost 3; bases outside the gene matches: 6. CDR3 nucleotide sequence: TGTGCCAGCAGCTCGACGGACAGGTACTACGAGCAGTACTTC. Residues: CASSSTDRYYEQYF.

The CDR3 sequence: CASSLGLAGAGGSENIQYF. DNA of the CDR3: TGTGCCAGCAGCCTCGGACTAGCGGGAGCGGGGGGGTCCGAAAACATTCAGTACTTC. The rearrangement joins TRBV3-1 to TRBJ2-4, with 13 positions matching TRBD2. Unmatched junction bases numbered 14, after V lost 4 bases and J lost 5 bases. Germline assignment: CDR1 LGHDT and CDR2 YNNKEL (reference sequence). The CDR3 is 19 amino acids.

This chain uses TRBV7-6 with TRBJ2-5; possibly TRBD1 or TRBD2 for D (5 bases each). The CDR3 consists of 15 residues. V was clipped by 8 bases and J by 3 bases, with 19 bases between them. Looked up from germline, CDR1 is SGHVS and CDR2 is FNYEAQ. DNA of the CDR3: TGTGCCAGCGCCTGGGGGATAAGCGACAAAGAGACCCAGTACTTC. Its protein product is CASAWGISDKETQYF.

This clonotype was counted between two and nine times. This chain uses TRBV12-3 or TRBV12-4 with TRBJ2-3, with D perhaps matching TRBD2 (5 bases). V was cut by 2 bases and J by 3 bases, with 15 bases left in between. This CDR3 contains 16 residues. The CDR3 here is CASSLRGSRRTDTQYF. In DNA form, the CDR3 reads TGTGCCAGCAGTTTAAGAGGGAGCCGACGGACAGATACGCAGTATTTT.

CDR3 DNA sequence: TGTGCCAGCATGGACAGGGGGCGAGATACGCAGTATTTT. This sequence encodes CASMDRGRDTQYF. The gene calls are TRBV6-1 and TRBJ2-3; the match to TRBD1 covers 11 bases. CDR1 is MNHNS, CDR2 SASEGT, per germline. This CDR3 has 13 residues. Trimming cost V 7 bases and J 5 bases; bases outside gene matches: 2.

This clonotype has just a few counts. This rearrangement joins TRBV7-2 to TRBJ1-6; unclear D gene. Germline-derived CDR1 and CDR2 are SGHTA and FQGNSA. This CDR3 has 14 residues. V shed 3 bases and J shed 4 bases, with 7 bases lying between them. The CDR3 protein is CASSFRAYNSPLHF. In nucleotides, the CDR3 is TGTGCCAGCAGCTTCCGGGCTTATAATTCACCCCTCCACTTT. Combining the CDR3 with reference TRBV7-2 and TRBJ1-6 gives the whole variable domain GAGVSQSPSNKVTEKGKDVELRCDPISGHTALYWYRQSLGQGLEFLIYFQGNSAPDKSGLPSDRFSAERTGGSVSTLTIQRTQQEDSAVYLCASSFRAYNSPLHFGNGTRLTVT.

This sequence joins TRBV20-1 and TRBJ1-5; tentative D call: TRBD1 (5 bases). CDR1 and CDR2 from the germline V gene are DFQATT and SNEGSKA (reference sequence). The CDR3 runs 17 residues. Trimming removed 3 bases at V and 0 bases at J, with 18 bases between. The CDR3: CSASSPDSSNSNQPQHF. The DNA of the CDR3 is TGCAGTGCTAGCTCCCCCGACAGTTCTAATAGCAATCAGCCCCAGCATTTT.

In its sample, this clonotype was seen a few times. The chain has TRBV29-1 and TRBJ1-2; 11 positions match TRBD1. Germline CDR1 is SQVTM and CDR2 is ANQGSEA. Losses at the gene ends were 4 bases for V and 3 bases for J; bases not matched to a gene: 13. The CDR3 length is 17 residues. The CDR3 region has the DNA TGCAGCGTTGGATCTCCCCCGGGACAGGGGGAACACTATGGCTACACCTTC. This translates into CSVGSPPGQGEHYGYTF.

The rearrangement uses TRBV21-1 and TRBJ1-1. TRBV21-1 is given as a pseudogene. The CDR3 is 13 amino acids. CDR3 amino acids: CASSAQQNTEAFF. CDR3 DNA sequence: TGTGCCAGCAGCGCCCAGCAGAACACTGAAGCTTTCTTT.